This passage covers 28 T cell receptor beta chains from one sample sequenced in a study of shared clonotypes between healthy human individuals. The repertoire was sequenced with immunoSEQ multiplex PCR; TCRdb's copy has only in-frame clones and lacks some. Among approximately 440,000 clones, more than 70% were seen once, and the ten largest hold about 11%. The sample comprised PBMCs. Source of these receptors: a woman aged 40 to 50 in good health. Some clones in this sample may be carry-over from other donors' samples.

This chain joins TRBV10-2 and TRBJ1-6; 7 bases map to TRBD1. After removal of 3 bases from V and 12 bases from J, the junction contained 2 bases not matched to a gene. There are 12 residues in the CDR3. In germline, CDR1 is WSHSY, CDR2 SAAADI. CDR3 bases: TGCGCCAGCAGTGACAGGGGGGAACCCCTCCACTTT. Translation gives CASSDRGEPLHF.

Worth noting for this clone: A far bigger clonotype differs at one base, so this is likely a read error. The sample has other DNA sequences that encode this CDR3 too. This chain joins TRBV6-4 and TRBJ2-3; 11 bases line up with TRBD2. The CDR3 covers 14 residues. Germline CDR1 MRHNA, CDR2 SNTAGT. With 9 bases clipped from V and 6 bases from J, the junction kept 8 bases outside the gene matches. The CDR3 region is CASSLAGETDTQYF. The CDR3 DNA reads TGTGCCAGTTCACTAGCGGGAGAAACGGATACGCAGTATTTT.

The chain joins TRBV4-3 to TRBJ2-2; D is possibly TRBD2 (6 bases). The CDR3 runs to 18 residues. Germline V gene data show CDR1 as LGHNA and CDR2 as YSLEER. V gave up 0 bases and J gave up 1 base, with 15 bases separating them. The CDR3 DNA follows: TGCGCCAGCAGCCAAGAGGGCGGGGAATTAGTGAACACCGGGGAGCTGTTTTTT. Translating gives CASSQEGGELVNTGELFF.

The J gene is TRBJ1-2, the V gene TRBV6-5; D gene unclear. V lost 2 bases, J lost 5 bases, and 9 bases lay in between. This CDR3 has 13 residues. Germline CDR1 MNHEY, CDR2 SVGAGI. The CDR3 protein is CASSYGFGYGYTF. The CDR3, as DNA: TGTGCCAGCAGTTACGGTTTCGGATATGGCTACACCTTC.

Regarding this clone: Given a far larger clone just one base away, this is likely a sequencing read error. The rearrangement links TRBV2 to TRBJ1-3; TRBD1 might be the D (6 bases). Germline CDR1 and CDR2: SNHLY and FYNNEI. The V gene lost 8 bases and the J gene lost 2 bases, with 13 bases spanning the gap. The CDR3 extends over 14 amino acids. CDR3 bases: TGTGCCAGCGGACCACAGGGACCTGGAAACACCATATATTTT. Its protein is CASGPQGPGNTIYF.

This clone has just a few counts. The CDR3 nucleotides are TGTGCCAGTAGTACCCCACTAGCGGGAGGTGGTAATGAGCAGTTCTTC. This sequence encodes CASSTPLAGGGNEQFF. V gene TRBV19 combines with J gene TRBJ2-1; 12 positions agree with TRBD2. The CDR3 length is 16 residues. Unmatched junction bases numbered 8, after V lost 4 bases and J lost 7 bases. CDR1 LNHDA and CDR2 SQIVND come from the germline V gene (reference sequence). The variable domain in full, with the rest retrieved from reference TRBV19 and TRBJ2-1, is DGGITQSPKYLFRKEGQNVTLSCEQNLNHDAMYWYRQDPGQGLRLIYYSQIVNDFQKGDIAEGYSVSREKKESFPLTVTSAQKNPTAFYLCASSTPLAGGGNEQFFGPGTRLTVL.

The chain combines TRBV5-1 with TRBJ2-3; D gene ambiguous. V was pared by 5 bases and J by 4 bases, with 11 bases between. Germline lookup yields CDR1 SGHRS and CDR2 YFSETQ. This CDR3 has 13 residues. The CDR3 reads CASRDAVSDTQYF. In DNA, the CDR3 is TGCGCCAGCAGGGATGCAGTTTCAGATACGCAGTATTTT.

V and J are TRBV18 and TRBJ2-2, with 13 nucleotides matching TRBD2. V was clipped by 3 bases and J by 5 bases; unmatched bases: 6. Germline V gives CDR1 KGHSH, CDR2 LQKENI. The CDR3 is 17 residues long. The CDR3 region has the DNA TGTGCCAGCTCACCGAGGACTAGCGGGAGTTTTACCGGGGAGCTGTTTTTT. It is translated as CASSPRTSGSFTGELFF.

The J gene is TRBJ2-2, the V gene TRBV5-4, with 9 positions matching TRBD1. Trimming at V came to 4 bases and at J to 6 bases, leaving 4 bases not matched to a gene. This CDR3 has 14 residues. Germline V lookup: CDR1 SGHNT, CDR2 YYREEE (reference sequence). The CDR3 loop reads CASSRDRDAGELFF. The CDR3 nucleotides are TGTGCCAGCAGCCGGGACAGGGATGCCGGGGAGCTGTTTTTT.

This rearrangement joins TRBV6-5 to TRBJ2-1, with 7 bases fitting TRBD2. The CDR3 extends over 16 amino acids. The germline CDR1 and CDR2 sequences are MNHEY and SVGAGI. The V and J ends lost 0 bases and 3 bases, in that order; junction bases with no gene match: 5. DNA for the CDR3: TGTGCCAGCAGTTACTCTGGCCGGGGGGTCTACAATGAGCAGTTCTTC. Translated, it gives CASSYSGRGVYNEQFF.

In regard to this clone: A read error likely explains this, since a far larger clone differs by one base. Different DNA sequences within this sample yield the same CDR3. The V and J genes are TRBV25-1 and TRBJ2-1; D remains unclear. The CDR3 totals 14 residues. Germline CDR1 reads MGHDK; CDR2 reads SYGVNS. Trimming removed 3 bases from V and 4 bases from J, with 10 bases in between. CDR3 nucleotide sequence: TGTGCCAGCAGTGAGGTCGGTATATACAATGAGCAGTTCTTC. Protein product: CASSEVGIYNEQFF.

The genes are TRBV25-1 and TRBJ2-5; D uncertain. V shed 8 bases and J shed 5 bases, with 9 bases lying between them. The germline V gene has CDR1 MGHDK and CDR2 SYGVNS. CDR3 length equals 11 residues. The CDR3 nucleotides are TGTGCCAGCGGCAAGAGGGAGACCCAGTACTTC. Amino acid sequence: CASGKRETQYF.

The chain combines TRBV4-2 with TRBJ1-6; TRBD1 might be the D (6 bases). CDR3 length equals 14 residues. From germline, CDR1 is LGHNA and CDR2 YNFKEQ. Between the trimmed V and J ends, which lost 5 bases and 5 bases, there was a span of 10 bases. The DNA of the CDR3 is TGTGCCAGCAGCGTGAGGGGGGATAATTCACCCCTCCACTTT. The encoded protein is CASSVRGDNSPLHF.

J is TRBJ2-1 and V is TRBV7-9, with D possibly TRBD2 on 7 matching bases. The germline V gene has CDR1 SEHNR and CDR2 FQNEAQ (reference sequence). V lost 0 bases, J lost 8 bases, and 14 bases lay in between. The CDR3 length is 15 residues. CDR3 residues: CASSLATAGGHEQFF. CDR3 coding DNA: TGTGCCAGCAGCTTAGCCACCGCCGGGGGGCATGAGCAGTTCTTC.

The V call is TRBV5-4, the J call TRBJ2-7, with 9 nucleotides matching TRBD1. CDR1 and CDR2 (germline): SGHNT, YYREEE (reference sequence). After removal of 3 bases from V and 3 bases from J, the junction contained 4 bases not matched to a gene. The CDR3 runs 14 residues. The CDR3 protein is CASSSGTGIYEQYF. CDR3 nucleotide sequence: TGTGCCAGCAGCTCCGGGACAGGGATCTACGAGCAGTACTTC.

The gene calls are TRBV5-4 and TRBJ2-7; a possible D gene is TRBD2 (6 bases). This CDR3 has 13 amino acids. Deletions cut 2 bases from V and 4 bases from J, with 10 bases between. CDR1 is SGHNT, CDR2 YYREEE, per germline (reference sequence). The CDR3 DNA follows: TGTGCCAGCAGCTTCCCGGCGGGATACGAGCAGTACTTC. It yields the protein CASSFPAGYEQYF.

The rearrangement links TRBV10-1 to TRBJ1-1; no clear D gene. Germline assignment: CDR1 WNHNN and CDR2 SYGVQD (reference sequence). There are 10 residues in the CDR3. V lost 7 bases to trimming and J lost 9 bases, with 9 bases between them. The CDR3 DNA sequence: TGCGCCAGCAAAGGGTCGCAAGCTTTCTTT. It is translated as CASKGSQAFF.

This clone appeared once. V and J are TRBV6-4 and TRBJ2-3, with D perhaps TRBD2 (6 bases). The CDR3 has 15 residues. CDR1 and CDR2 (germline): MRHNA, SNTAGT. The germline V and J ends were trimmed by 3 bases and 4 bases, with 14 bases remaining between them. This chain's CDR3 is CASSEEAGRPDTQYF. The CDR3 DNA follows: TGTGCCAGCAGTGAAGAGGCAGGGAGGCCAGATACGCAGTATTTT.

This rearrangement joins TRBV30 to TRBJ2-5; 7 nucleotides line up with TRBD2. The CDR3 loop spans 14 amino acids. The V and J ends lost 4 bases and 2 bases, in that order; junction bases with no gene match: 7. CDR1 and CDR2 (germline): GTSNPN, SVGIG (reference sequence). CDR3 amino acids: CAWTKGTIQETQYF. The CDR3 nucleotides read TGTGCCTGGACCAAAGGGACTATTCAAGAGACCCAGTACTTC.

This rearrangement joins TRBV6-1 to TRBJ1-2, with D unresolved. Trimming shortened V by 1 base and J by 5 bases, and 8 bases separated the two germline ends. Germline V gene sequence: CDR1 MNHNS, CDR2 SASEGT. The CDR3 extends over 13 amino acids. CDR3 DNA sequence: TGTGCCAGCAGTGAAGGGGTTTTTTATGGCTACACCTTC. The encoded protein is CASSEGVFYGYTF.

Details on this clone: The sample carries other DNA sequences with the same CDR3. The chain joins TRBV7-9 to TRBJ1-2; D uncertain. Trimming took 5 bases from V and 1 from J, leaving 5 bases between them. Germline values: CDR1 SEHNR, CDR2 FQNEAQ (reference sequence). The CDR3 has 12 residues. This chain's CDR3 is CASSPDNYGYTF. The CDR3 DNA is TGTGCCAGCAGCCCCGATAACTATGGCTACACCTTC.

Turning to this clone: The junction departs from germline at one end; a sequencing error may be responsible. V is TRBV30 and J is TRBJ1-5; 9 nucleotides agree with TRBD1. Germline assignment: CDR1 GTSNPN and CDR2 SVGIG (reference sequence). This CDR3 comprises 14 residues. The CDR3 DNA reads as TGTGCCTGGGGTGTCGGACAGGGGAGGAAGCCCCAGCATTTT. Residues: CAWGVGQGRKPQHF. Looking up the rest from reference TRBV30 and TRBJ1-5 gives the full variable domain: SQTIHQWPATLVQPVGSPLSLECTVEGTSNPNLYWYRQAAGRGLQLLFYSVGIGQISSEVPQNLSASRPQDRQFILSSKKLLLSDSGFYLCAWGVGQGRKPQHFGDGTRLSIL.

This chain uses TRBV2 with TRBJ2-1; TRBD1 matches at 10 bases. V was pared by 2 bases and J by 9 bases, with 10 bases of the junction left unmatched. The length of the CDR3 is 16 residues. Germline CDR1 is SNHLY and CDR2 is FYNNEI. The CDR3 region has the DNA TGTGCCAGCAGTGAAAGATGGGGACAGGGGAGGGGTGAGCAGTTCTTC. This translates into CASSERWGQGRGEQFF.

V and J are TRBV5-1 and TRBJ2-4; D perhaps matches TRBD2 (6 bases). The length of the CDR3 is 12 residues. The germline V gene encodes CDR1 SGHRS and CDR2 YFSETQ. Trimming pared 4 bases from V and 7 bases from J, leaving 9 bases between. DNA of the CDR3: TGCGCCAGCAGCCATGGGGGGAACATTCAGTACTTC. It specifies CASSHGGNIQYF.

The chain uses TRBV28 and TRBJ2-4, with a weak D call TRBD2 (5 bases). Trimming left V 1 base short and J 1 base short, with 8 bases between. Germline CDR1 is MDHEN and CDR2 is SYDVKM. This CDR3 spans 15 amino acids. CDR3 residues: CASSLLPGAKNIQYF. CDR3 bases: TGTGCCAGCAGTTTATTACCGGGGGCCAAAAACATTCAGTACTTC.

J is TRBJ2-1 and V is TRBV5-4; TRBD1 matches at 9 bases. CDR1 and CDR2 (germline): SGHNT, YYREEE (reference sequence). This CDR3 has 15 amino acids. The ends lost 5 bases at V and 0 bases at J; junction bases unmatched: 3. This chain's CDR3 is CASRSDRGSYNEQFF. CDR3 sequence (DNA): TGTGCCAGCAGATCGGACAGGGGCTCCTACAATGAGCAGTTCTTC.

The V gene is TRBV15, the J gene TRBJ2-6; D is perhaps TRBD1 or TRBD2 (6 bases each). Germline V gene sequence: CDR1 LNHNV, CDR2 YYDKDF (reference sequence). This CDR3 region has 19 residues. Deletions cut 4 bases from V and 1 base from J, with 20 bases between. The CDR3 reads CATSTGGMTGKSGANVLTF. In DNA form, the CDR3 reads TGTGCCACCAGCACCGGAGGGATGACAGGCAAATCTGGGGCCAACGTCCTGACTTTC.

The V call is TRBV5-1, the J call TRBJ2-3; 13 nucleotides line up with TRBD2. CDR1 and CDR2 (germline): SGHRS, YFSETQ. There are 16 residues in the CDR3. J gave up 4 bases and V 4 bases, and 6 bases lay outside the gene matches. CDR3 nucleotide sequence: TGCGCCAGCAGCCGCGGACTAGCGGGAGAGGCAGATACGCAGTATTTT. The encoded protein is CASSRGLAGEADTQYF.